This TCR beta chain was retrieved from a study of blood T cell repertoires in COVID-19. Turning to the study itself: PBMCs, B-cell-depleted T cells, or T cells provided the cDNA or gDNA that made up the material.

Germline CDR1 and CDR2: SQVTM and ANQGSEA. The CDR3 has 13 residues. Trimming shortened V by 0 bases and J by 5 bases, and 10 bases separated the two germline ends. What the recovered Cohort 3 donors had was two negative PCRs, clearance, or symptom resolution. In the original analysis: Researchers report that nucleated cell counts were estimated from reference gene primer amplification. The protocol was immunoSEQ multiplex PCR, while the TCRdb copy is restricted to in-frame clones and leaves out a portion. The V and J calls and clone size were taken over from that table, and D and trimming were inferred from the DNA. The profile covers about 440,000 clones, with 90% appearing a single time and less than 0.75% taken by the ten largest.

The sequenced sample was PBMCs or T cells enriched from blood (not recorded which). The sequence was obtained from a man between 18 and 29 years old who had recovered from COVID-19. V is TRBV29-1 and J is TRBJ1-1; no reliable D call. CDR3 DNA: TGCAGCGTTGAAGAGGAGGTTTCGACTGAAGCTTTCTTT. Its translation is CSVEEEVSTEAFF.